This entry concerns a single T cell receptor beta chain. The antigen is undetermined. Coverage ceases 3 residues before the CDR3 finishes, and the germline J gene fills in the end. V was cut by 4 bases and J by 3 bases, with 15 bases left in between. This CDR3 spans 15 amino acids. CDR1 is MNHNS and CDR2 is SASEGT in the germline V gene. This entry belongs to a study of Tregs in tolerant kidney transplant recipients. Clones were read by immunoSEQ multiplex PCR, and TCRdb kept only the in-frame ones, dropping some. The sample includes under 55,000 clones. Study-wide results and limits: Expanding Tregs on activated donor B cells appeared to best identify donor-specific TCRbeta clones.

The receptor was isolated from a human donor who received a combined kidney and bone marrow transplant. The chain carries TRBV6-1 and TRBJ2-5, with D uncertain. Sequenced here: CD4+ T cells from blood, sampled before the transplant. The CDR3 bases that were read are TGTGCCAGCAGTGCGTTTGGGCGCATGGAAGAGACC. Translation: CASSAFGRMEET. In full, the CDR3 reads CASSAFGRMEETQYF.